A selection of T cell receptor beta chains follows, all from one sample in a study of blood T cell repertoires in COVID-19. Using immunoSEQ multiplex PCR, the repertoire was profiled, and TCRdb retains in-frame clones only, with some absent. Of some 120,000 clones listed, approximately 85% were seen once; the top ten hold 3.5% to 5%. The source material was peripheral blood. The receptor source for this set is a human donor in a cohort sampled during active COVID-19. Each CDR3 is given with its conserved first and last residue. The order of the fields is D gene, clone size, V gene, J gene, CDR3 protein, CDR3 DNA. A D gene is named only where the DNA matches it firmly. Size tells how often a clone was seen (once, few, many) or the class of an expanded clone, and some rows leave it out.

>-|-|TRBV30|TRBJ1-3
CAWSKGDSGNTIYF
TGTGCCTGGAGTAAGGGGGATTCAGGAAACACCATATATTTT
>TRBD2|-|TRBV5-1|TRBJ2-2
CASSLRLAGGPGTGELFF
TGCGCCAGCAGCTTGAGACTAGCGGGGGGCCCGGGCACCGGGGAGCTGTTTTTT
>-|-|TRBV11-2|TRBJ1-1
CASSPRVREAFF
TGTGCCAGCAGCCCTCGGGTTCGTGAAGCTTTCTTT
>-|-|TRBV4-3|TRBJ2-2
CASSQDVVTGELFF
TGCGCCAGCAGCCAAGACGTAGTCACCGGGGAGCTGTTTTTT
>-|once|TRBV6-6|TRBJ1-1
CASSYTNGGAEAFF
TGTGCCAGCAGTTACACAAACGGGGGGGCTGAAGCTTTCTTT
>TRBD1|-|TRBV7-9|TRBJ1-1
CASSEDRGRAEAFF
TGTGCCAGCAGCGAGGACAGGGGCCGGGCTGAAGCTTTCTTT
>-|-|TRBV7-2|TRBJ2-5
CASSLVEGSRETQYF
TGTGCCAGCAGCTTAGTCGAGGGTTCGCGAGAGACCCAGTACTTC
>TRBD1|-|TRBV5-1|TRBJ1-1
CASSRRRDRGTEAFF
TGCGCCAGCAGCCGAAGGCGGGACAGAGGCACTGAAGCTTTCTTT
>TRBD2|-|TRBV11-3|TRBJ2-1
CASSYSGGAFNEQFF
TGTGCCAGCAGTTACAGCGGGGGGGCCTTCAATGAGCAGTTCTTC
>TRBD2|-|TRBV27|TRBJ2-5
CASSLSGTSGGRETQYF
TGTGCCAGCAGTTTATCTGGGACTAGCGGGGGGCGGGAGACCCAGTACTTC
>TRBD1|-|TRBV5-1|TRBJ2-3
CASSRSGQDTDTQYF
TGCGCCAGCAGCCGGTCAGGACAGGACACAGATACGCAGTATTTT
>-|few|TRBV18|TRBJ1-6
CASSARTADNSPLHF
TGTGCCAGCTCAGCAAGGACAGCCGATAATTCACCCCTCCACTTT
>TRBD1|-|TRBV6-5|TRBJ1-3
CASRGQGGRNTIYF
TGTGCCAGCAGAGGACAGGGTGGCAGGAACACCATATATTTT
>-|-|TRBV2|TRBJ1-1
CASESPKTEAFF
TGTGCCAGCGAGTCCCCTAAAACTGAAGCTTTCTTT
>-|-|TRBV10-3|TRBJ2-3
CAISETGTTDTQYF
TGTGCCATCAGTGAAACTGGGACAACAGATACGCAGTATTTT
>TRBD1|-|TRBV19|TRBJ2-2
CASSRKTGTYTGELFF
TGTGCCAGTAGTAGGAAGACAGGGACGTACACCGGGGAGCTGTTTTTT
>-|-|TRBV11-3|TRBJ2-3
CASSLGRLGNTQYF
TGTGCCAGCAGCTTAGGAAGACTCGGGAATACGCAGTATTTT
>-|-|TRBV6-5|TRBJ1-1
CASSGTPMNTEAFF
TGTGCCAGCAGCGGGACACCAATGAACACTGAAGCTTTCTTT
>TRBD1|-|TRBV27|TRBJ1-5
CASSSTGYYQPQHF
TGTGCCAGCAGTTCGACAGGGTATTATCAGCCCCAGCATTTT
>TRBD2|-|TRBV7-2|TRBJ2-7
CASSFSGGDDGEQYF
TGTGCCAGCAGCTTTAGCGGGGGGGATGACGGCGAGCAGTACTTC
>-|-|TRBV5-4|TRBJ1-2
CASSSRGNYGYTF
TGTGCCAGCAGCTCCAGGGGAAACTATGGCTACACCTTC
>-|-|TRBV7-9|TRBJ1-2
CASSLRGAGYGYTF
TGTGCCAGCAGCTTGCGGGGGGCTGGCTATGGCTACACCTTC
>-|-|TRBV27|TRBJ2-5
CASSFTGRGGETQYF
TGTGCCAGCAGTTTCACAGGCCGAGGAGGGGAGACCCAGTACTTC
>-|-|TRBV27|TRBJ1-1
CASSPSLLRVAFF
TGTGCCAGCAGCCCGAGTCTTTTGAGGGTAGCTTTCTTT
>TRBD2|-|TRBV5-1|TRBJ2-1
CASRSSGRSNNEQFF
TGCGCCAGCAGGAGTAGCGGGAGGTCTAACAATGAGCAGTTCTTC
>-|-|TRBV4-3|TRBJ1-1
CASSQELSRNTEAFF
TGCGCCAGCAGCCAAGAATTGAGTCGGAACACTGAAGCTTTCTTT
>-|-|TRBV7-2|TRBJ2-1
CASSLAQDYNEQFF
TGTGCCAGCAGCTTAGCCCAGGATTACAATGAGCAGTTCTTC
>-|-|TRBV11-2|TRBJ2-2
CASSSTGTGELFF
TGTGCCAGCAGCTCGACCGGGACCGGGGAGCTGTTTTTT
>-|once|TRBV6-6|TRBJ1-2
CASSFPGGSNYGYTF
TGTGCCAGCAGTTTCCCTGGGGGGAGTAACTATGGCTACACCTTC
>TRBD1|-|TRBV5-4|TRBJ2-3
CASSADRVKDTQYF
TGTGCCAGCAGCGCGGACAGGGTGAAAGATACGCAGTATTTT
>TRBD1|-|TRBV10-3|TRBJ1-1
CAIGTGLNTEAFF
TGTGCCATCGGGACAGGGTTGAACACTGAAGCTTTCTTT
>TRBD2|-|TRBV7-3|TRBJ2-5
CASSASSGGAYETQYF
TGTGCCAGCAGCGCCTCTAGCGGGGGGGCCTATGAGACCCAGTACTTC
>TRBD2|few|TRBV4-1|TRBJ2-7
CASSQGRGGVYEQYF
TGCGCCAGCAGCCAAGGGCGGGGGGGCGTCTACGAGCAGTACTTC
>-|few|TRBV28|TRBJ1-3
CASNTRPGNTIYF
TGTGCCAGCAACACGAGGCCTGGAAACACCATATATTTT
>TRBD2|-|TRBV4-1|TRBJ2-1
CASSRQDGASGTSSYNEQFF
TGCGCCAGCAGCCGACAAGATGGCGCTAGCGGGACGAGCTCCTACAATGAGCAGTTCTTC
>TRBD2|-|TRBV27|TRBJ2-3
CAIAVREADTQYF
TGTGCCATCGCTGTCCGGGAGGCAGATACGCAGTATTTT
>TRBD1|-|TRBV6-5|TRBJ1-1
CASSKTGGNTEAFF
TGTGCCAGCAGTAAGACAGGGGGTAACACTGAAGCTTTCTTT
>TRBD2|-|TRBV11-3|TRBJ2-2
CASSFSGRVGELFF
TGTGCCAGCAGTTTTAGCGGGAGGGTCGGGGAGCTGTTTTTT
>-|once|TRBV27|TRBJ2-1
CASSLLGSSYNEQFF
TGTGCCAGCAGTTTATTGGGGAGCTCCTACAATGAGCAGTTCTTC
>-|-|TRBV7-2|TRBJ1-3
CASSLDPLISSGNTIYF
TGTGCCAGCAGCTTAGACCCTTTAATCAGCTCTGGAAACACCATATATTTT
>TRBD1|-|TRBV5-1|TRBJ1-2
CASSGQGRGYTF
TGCGCCAGCAGCGGACAGGGTCGGGGCTACACCTTC
>TRBD1|-|TRBV27|TRBJ1-5
CASSPGTGLYSNQPQHF
TGTGCCAGCAGTCCCGGGACAGGGCTTTATAGCAATCAGCCCCAGCATTTT
>-|-|TRBV19|TRBJ1-4
CASSRKGVANEKLFF
TGTGCCAGTAGTCGCAAAGGGGTCGCTAATGAAAAACTGTTTTTT
>TRBD1|-|TRBV19|TRBJ2-3
CASSIVGQGAADTQYF
TGTGCCAGTAGTATAGTCGGACAGGGGGCCGCAGATACGCAGTATTTT
>TRBD1|-|TRBV10-3|TRBJ2-7
CAAEQDREQYF
TGTGCCGCGGAACAGGACAGGGAGCAGTACTTC
>-|-|TRBV19|TRBJ1-3
CASSMGGSGNTIYF
TGTGCCAGTAGTATGGGGGGGAGTGGAAACACCATATATTTT
>-|-|TRBV7-8|TRBJ2-1
CASSKEDEQFF
TGTGCCAGCAGTAAGGAGGATGAGCAGTTCTTC
>TRBD2|once|TRBV5-6|TRBJ2-5
CASSATLTSGRGETQYF
TGTGCCAGCAGCGCAACCCTGACTAGCGGGAGAGGGGAGACCCAGTACTTC
>-|-|TRBV19|TRBJ2-7
CASSIAAEAGYEQYF
TGTGCCAGTAGTATCGCAGCCGAAGCCGGGTACGAGCAGTACTTC
>-|once|TRBV11-2|TRBJ2-1
CASSPLGARTYNEQFF
TGTGCCAGCAGCCCCCTGGGGGCGAGGACCTACAATGAGCAGTTCTTC
>TRBD2|-|TRBV27|TRBJ2-1
CASSFEPGLAGGNEQFF
TGTGCCAGCAGTTTCGAGCCGGGACTAGCGGGAGGCAATGAGCAGTTCTTC
>-|-|TRBV18|TRBJ1-2
CASSPEWGQSNYGYTF
TGTGCCAGCTCACCAGAATGGGGGCAGTCAAACTATGGCTACACCTTC
>TRBD2|few|TRBV9|TRBJ2-1
CASSVIAGGRGDEQFF
TGTGCCAGCAGCGTAATAGCGGGAGGCCGGGGGGATGAGCAGTTCTTC
>TRBD2|-|TRBV27|TRBJ2-3
CASSFLAGATLSTDTQYF
TGTGCCAGCAGTTTCCTAGCGGGGGCGACTCTAAGCACAGATACGCAGTATTTT
>-|-|TRBV7-9|TRBJ2-5
CASSLSNSRQETQYF
TGTGCCAGCAGCCTATCCAACAGTAGACAAGAGACCCAGTACTTC
>TRBD2|-|TRBV7-2|TRBJ2-5
CASSFRSGDQETQYF
TGTGCCAGCAGCTTCCGTAGCGGGGACCAAGAGACCCAGTACTTC
>TRBD1|-|TRBV6-1|TRBJ2-7
CASSESQGAFYEQYF
TGTGCCAGCAGTGAATCACAGGGGGCGTTTTACGAGCAGTACTTC